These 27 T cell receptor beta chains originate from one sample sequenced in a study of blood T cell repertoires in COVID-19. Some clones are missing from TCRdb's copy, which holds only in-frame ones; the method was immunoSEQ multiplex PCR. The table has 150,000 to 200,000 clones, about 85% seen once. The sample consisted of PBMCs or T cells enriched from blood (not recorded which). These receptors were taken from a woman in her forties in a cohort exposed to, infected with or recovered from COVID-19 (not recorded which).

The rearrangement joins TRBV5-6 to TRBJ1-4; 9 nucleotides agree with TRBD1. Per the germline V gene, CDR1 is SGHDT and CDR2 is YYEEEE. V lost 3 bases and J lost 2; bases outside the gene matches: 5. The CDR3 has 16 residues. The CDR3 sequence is CASSYYRGLTNEKLFF. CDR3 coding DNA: TGTGCCAGCAGCTACTACAGGGGGCTGACTAATGAAAAACTGTTTTTT.

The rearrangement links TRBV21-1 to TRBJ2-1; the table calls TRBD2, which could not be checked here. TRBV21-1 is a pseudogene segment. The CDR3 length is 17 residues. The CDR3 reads CASSSRKGTSAYNEQFF. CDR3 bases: TGTGCCAGCAGCTCACGAAAAGGGACTAGCGCCTACAATGAGCAGTTCTTC.

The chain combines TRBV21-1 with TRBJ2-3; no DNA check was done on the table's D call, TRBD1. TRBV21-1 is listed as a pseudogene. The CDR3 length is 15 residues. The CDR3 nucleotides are TGTGCCAGCCAGGTGAATAGTAGGGGGAAGGATACGCAGTATTTT. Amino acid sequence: CASQVNSRGKDTQYF.

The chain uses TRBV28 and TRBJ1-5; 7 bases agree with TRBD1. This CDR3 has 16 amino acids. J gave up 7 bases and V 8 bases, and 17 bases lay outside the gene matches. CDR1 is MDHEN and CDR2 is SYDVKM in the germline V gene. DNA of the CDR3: TGTGCCAGCGGAAGCGCCCTGGGGACAGAATCCCAGCCCCAGCATTTT. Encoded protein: CASGSALGTESQPQHF. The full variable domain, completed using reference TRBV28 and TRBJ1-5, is DVKVTQSSRYLVKRTGEKVFLECVQDMDHENMFWYRQDPGLGLRLIYFSYDVKMKEKGDIPEGYSVSREKKERFSLILESASTNQTSMYLCASGSALGTESQPQHFGDGTRLSIL.

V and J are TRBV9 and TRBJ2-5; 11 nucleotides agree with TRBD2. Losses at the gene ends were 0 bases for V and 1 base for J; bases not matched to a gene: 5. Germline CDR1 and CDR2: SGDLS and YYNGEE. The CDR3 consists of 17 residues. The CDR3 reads CASSVGASGRTQETQYF. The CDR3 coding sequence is TGTGCCAGCAGCGTAGGGGCTAGCGGGAGGACCCAAGAGACCCAGTACTTC.

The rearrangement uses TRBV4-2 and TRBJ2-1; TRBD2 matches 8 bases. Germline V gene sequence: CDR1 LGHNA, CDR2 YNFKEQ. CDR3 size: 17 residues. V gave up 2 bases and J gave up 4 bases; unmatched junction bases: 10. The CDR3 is CASSQTLAGREYNEQFF. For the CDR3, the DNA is TGTGCCAGCAGCCAAACCTTAGCGGGGCGAGAGTACAATGAGCAGTTCTTC.

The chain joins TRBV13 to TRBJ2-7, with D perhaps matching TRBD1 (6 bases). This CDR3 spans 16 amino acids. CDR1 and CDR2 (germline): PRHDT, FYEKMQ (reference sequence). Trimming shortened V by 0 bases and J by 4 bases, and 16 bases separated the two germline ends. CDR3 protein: CASSLGPTQGEYEQYF. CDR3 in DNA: TGTGCCAGCAGCTTAGGCCCGACACAGGGTGAATACGAGCAGTACTTC.

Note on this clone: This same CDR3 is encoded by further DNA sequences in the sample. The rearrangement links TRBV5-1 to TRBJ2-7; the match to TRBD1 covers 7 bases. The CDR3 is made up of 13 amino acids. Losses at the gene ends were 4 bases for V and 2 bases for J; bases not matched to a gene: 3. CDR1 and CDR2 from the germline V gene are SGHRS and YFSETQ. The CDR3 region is CASSGDRAYEQYF. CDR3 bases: TGCGCCAGCAGCGGAGACAGGGCCTACGAGCAGTACTTC.

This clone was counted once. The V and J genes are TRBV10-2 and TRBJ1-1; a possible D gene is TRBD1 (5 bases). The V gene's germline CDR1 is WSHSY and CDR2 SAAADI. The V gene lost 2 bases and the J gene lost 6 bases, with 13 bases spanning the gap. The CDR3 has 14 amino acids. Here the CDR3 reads CASSEAGKVAEAFF. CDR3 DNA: TGCGCCAGCAGTGAGGCAGGGAAGGTGGCTGAAGCTTTCTTT.

CDR3 bases: TGTGCCAGCAGCTTGTGGGACAGGGGGCCGGGGACTGAAGCTTTCTTT. It translates to CASSLWDRGPGTEAFF. The rearrangement joins TRBV5-4 to TRBJ1-1; TRBD1 aligns across 12 bases. CDR1 is SGHNT, CDR2 YYREEE, per germline (reference sequence). CDR3 length equals 16 residues. V shed 1 base, J shed 5 bases, and the junction held 6 bases outside the gene matches.

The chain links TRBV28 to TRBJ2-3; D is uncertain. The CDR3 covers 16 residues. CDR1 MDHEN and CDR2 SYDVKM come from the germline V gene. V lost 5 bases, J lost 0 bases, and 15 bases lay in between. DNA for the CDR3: TGTGCCAGCAGTCCAAGGAGCGCTGCAAGCACAGATACGCAGTATTTT. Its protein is CASSPRSAASTDTQYF.

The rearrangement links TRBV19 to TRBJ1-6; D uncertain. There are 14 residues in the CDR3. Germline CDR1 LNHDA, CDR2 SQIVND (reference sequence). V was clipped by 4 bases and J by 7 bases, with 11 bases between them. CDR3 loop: CASSRGDGNSPLHF. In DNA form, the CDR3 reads TGTGCCAGTAGTAGGGGAGACGGGAATTCACCCCTCCACTTT.

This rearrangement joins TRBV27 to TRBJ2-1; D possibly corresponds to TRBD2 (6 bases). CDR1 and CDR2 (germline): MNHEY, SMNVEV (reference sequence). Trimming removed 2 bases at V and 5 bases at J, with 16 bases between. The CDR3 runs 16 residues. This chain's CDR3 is CASSLDGGTSHNEQFF. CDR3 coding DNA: TGTGCCAGCAGTTTAGATGGGGGGACCTCACACAATGAGCAGTTCTTC.

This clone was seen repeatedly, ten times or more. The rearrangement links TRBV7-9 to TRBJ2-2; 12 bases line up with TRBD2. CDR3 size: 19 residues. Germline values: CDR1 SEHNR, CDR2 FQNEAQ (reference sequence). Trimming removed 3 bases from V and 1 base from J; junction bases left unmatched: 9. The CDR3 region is CASSFPSGRAEKNTGELFF. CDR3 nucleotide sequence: TGTGCCAGCAGCTTTCCTAGCGGGAGGGCCGAGAAGAACACCGGGGAGCTGTTTTTT.

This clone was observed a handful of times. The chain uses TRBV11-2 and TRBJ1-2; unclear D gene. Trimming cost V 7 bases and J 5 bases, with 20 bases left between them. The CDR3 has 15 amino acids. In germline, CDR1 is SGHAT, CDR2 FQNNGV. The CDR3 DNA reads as TGTGCCAGCACCCTGGATTTCGGAGCCCAATATGGCTACACCTTC. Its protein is CASTLDFGAQYGYTF. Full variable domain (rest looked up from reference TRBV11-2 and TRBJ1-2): EAGVAQSPRYKIIEKRQSVAFWCNPISGHATLYWYQQILGQGPKLLIQFQNNGVVDDSQLPKDRFSAERLKGVDSTLKIQPAKLEDSAVYLCASTLDFGAQYGYTFGSGTRLTVV.

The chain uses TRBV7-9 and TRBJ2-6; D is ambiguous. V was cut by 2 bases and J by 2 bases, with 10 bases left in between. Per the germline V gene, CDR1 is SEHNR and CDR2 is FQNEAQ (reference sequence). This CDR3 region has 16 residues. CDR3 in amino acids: CASSLTAIPGANVLTF. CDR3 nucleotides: TGTGCCAGCAGCTTAACAGCAATACCTGGGGCCAACGTCCTGACTTTC.

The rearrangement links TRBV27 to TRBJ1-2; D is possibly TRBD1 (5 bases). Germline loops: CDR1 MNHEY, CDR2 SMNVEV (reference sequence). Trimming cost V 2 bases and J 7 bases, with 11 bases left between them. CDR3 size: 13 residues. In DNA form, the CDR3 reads TGTGCCAGCAGTTTACTTCAGGGCGGTGGCTACACCTTC. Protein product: CASSLLQGGGYTF.

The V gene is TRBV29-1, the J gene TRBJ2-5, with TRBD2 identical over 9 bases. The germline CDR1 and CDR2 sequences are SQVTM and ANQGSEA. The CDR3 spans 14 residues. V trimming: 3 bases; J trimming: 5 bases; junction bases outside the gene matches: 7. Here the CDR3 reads CSVDSGSGGETQYF. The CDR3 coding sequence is TGCAGCGTTGACAGCGGGAGCGGGGGGGAGACCCAGTACTTC.

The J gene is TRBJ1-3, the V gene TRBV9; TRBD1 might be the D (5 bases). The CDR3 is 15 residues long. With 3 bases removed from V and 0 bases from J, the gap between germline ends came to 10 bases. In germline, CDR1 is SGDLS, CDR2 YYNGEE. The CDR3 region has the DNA TGTGCCAGCAGCGGATACGGGGGCTCTGGAAACACCATATATTTT. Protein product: CASSGYGGSGNTIYF.

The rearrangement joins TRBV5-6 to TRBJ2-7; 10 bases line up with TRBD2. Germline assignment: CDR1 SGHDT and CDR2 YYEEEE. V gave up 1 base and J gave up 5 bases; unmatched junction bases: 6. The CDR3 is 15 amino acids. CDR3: CASSLPSGSRDEQYF. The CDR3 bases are TGTGCCAGCAGCTTGCCTAGCGGGAGTCGCGACGAGCAGTACTTC.

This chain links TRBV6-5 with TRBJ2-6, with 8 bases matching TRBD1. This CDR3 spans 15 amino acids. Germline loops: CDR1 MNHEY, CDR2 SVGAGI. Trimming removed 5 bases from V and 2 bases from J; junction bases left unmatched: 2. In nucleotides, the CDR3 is TGTGCCAGCAGTAGACAGGGGACTGGGGCCAACGTCCTGACTTTC. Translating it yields CASSRQGTGANVLTF.

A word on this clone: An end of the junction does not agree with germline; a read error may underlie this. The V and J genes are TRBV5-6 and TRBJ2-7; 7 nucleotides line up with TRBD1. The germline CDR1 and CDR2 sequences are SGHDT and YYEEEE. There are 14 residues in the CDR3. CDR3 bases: TGTGCCAGCAGTTTGGACAGGTGGAACTACGAGCAGTACTTC. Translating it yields CASSLDRWNYEQYF.

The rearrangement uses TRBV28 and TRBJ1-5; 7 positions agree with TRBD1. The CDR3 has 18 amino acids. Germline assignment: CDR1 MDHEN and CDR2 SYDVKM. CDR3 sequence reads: CAVNLYDRVGKGDQPQHF. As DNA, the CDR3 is TGTGCAGTAAACCTTTACGACAGGGTAGGAAAAGGGGACCAGCCCCAGCATTTT.

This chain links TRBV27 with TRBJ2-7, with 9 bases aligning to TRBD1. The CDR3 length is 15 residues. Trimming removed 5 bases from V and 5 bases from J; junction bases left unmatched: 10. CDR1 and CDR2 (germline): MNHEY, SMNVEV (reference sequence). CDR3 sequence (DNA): TGTGCCAGCAGTCTAACGACAGGGGGTAGGGACGAGCAGTACTTC. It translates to CASSLTTGGRDEQYF.

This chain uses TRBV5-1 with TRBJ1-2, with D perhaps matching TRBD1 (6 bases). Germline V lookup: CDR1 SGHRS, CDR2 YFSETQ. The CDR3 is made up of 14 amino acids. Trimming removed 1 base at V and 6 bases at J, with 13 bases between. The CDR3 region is CASSLTGPENGYTF. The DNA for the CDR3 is TGCGCCAGCAGCTTGACAGGGCCGGAGAATGGCTACACCTTC.

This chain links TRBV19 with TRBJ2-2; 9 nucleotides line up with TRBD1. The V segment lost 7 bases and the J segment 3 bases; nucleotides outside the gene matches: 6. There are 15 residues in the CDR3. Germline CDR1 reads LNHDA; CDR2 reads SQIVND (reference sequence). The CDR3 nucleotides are TGTGCCAGTACACAGGACAGGGGATACACCGGGGAGCTGTTTTTT. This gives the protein CASTQDRGYTGELFF.

The CDR3 DNA reads TGCGCCAGCAGCCAAGGGACAGAGAACACCGGGGAGCTGTTTTTT. This encodes CASSQGTENTGELFF. The V gene is TRBV4-1, the J gene TRBJ2-2; D perhaps matches TRBD1 (6 bases). Looked up from germline, CDR1 is MGHRA and CDR2 is YSYEKL. The V end was cut by 1 base, the J end by 1 base, with 7 bases between. This CDR3 has 15 residues.